The T cell receptor (beta chain) described here comes from a study of T cell responses to AZD1222 COVID-19 vaccine. Whole-study findings and limits: Donors were mostly white British, more females; clonal diversity possibly underestimated. No repertoire was sampled before or during the peak T cell response, only after it. Regions left unmutated in variants are reportedly the target of nearly half of spike-specific TCRs.

Sequencing used immunoSEQ multiplex PCR; TCRdb keeps in-frame clones, though not all of them. The sample has over 150,000 clones; 90% are singletons. The CDR3 is 15 residues long. Per the germline V gene, CDR1 is MNHNY and CDR2 is SVGAGI (reference sequence). Trimming left V 4 bases short and J 7 bases short, with 17 bases between. Regarding this clone: Its antigen is currently unknown.

The V gene is TRBV6-6, the J gene TRBJ1-5; D possibly corresponds to TRBD1 (5 bases). Here the sequenced sample was peripheral blood, taken on day 0 of AZD1222 vaccination. The receptor was isolated from an adult in good health. The CDR3 DNA is TGTGCCAGCAGTTCGAAGGGGAGGGTACGCCAGCCCCAGCATTTT. Translation gives CASSSKGRVRQPQHF.